Listed here is a single TCR beta chain. What it binds is unknown. Germline V CDR1 and CDR2: KGHSH, LQKENI. The length of the CDR3 is 13 residues. V lost 3 bases and J lost 8, with 13 bases in between. Described time point: persistent/refractory GD, antithyroid drugs over 5 years with positive TRAb. TCR sequences were obtained from RNA taken from PBMCs. Nine milliliters of peripheral blood were drawn into EDTA tubes. According to the study, TCR beta libraries were built with iRepertoire HTBI primers and CDR3-region Arm-PCR. TCRdb ran MiXCR on the multiplex PCR reads and lists one entry per CDR3 protein. The sample records 500,000 to 700,000 distinct CDR3 sequences, around 30% being singletons. This entry belongs to a study of regulatory T cells in long-lasting Graves disease. Study results and caveats: Under persistent disease, TRBV28, TRBJ1-2 and TRBJ2-5 were used preferentially.

This sequence joins TRBV18 and TRBJ1-1; D is ambiguous. The sequenced sample was peripheral blood mononuclear cells (PBMCs), obtained when the disease was refractory, from a patient treated with antithyroid drugs. This clonotype was sampled from a female donor with Graves disease. The CDR3 spells CASSPKEGGEAFF. CDR3 nucleotides: TGTGCCAGCTCACCCAAAGAAGGCGGGGAAGCTTTCTTT.